This T cell receptor beta chain was observed in a study of Graves' ophthalmopathy and Graves' hyperthyroidism. General study results and limits: A majority of expanded thyroid clonotypes exceeding 0.001 frequency were likewise present in blood.

Germline loops: CDR1 LNHDA, CDR2 SQIVND (reference sequence). This CDR3 is built from 14 residues. Unmatched junction bases numbered 6, after V lost 4 bases and J lost 4 bases. Newly diagnosed hyperthyroidism donors, aged 18 to 65, duration under 2 months. Other autoimmune diseases, uncontrolled infections, pregnancy and lactation each led to patient exclusion. Clinical symptoms and serum thyroxine were used for diagnosis; TRAb, thyroid ultrasound and orbital computed tomography were also relied on. TCR beta CDR3 regions were amplified from RNA transcripts. The workflow started with a first-round RT-PCR run with HTBI primers and then moved on to a second-round multiplex PCR. From the multiplex PCR reads, TCRdb called clonotypes with MiXCR, one entry per CDR3 protein. The data show over a million distinct CDR3 sequences, with 35% to 45% seen just once and approximately 12% held by the top ten. On this clonotype: Its specificity is not known.

This chain joins TRBV19 and TRBJ1-2, with 7 bases aligning to TRBD1. This TCR was recovered from an adult man with Graves' hyperthyroidism. Material: peripheral blood or thyroid tissue (not recorded which). Here the CDR3 DNA reads TGTGCCAGTAGTACCCAGGACAGGCCCTATGGCTACACCTTC. It specifies CASSTQDRPYGYTF.